This T cell receptor (beta chain) was recorded in a study of breast tumors, draining lymph nodes, adjacent tissues. Study-level results: The data were judged consistent with most tumor T cells coming from lymph node and expanding in tumor. Luminal-like breast cancer showed significantly higher tumor–nontumor repertoire similarity than basal-like.

MiXCR, run by TCRdb on the multiplex PCR reads, gives a single entry per CDR3 protein. The sample shows 20,000 to 25,000 distinct CDR3 sequences, under 75% of them seen only once. On this clonotype: Its antigen is currently unknown.

V lost 2 bases, J lost 2 bases, and 16 bases lay in between. This CDR3 spans 17 amino acids. Germline V CDR1 and CDR2: KGHDR, SFDVKD. The sequence was collected from a female donor with breast cancer. Some clones in this sample may be carry-over from other donors' samples. V usage is TRBV24-1 and J usage is TRBJ2-3; D possibly corresponds to TRBD2 (6 bases). Specimen: tumor-adjacent breast tissue. The CDR3 sequence is CATSDSGRGRSTDTQYF. CDR3 in DNA: TGTGCCACCAGTGATTCCGGACGGGGGAGATCCACAGATACGCAGTATTTT.